This T cell receptor (beta chain) was identified during a study of cytomegalovirus exposure and HLA in healthy donors. Germline CDR1 SGHRS, CDR2 YFSETQ. The CDR3 is 16 residues long. The ends were cut back, 4 bases at V and 5 bases at J, with 21 bases in the middle. The primer mix had 60 Vbeta and 13 Jbeta primers. Clones were read by immunoSEQ multiplex PCR, and TCRdb kept only the in-frame ones, dropping some. The table lists around 150,000 clones, 70% to 80% of them singletons. Notes on the study in general: TCR beta chains numbering some 160 were designated cytomegalovirus-associated. For most subjects, TCR beta sequences were reported to predict HLA-A and HLA-B alleles with accuracy. Generally TCR sequences proved uncommon, though certain public TCRs appeared in numerous donors. The authors later found TCR association rates varying by HLA locus, with DRB1 most and HLA-C fewest.

A note on this clone: Its antigen is not known.

The specimen sequenced was PBMCs. The chain links TRBV5-1 to TRBJ2-5; TRBD2 might be the D (6 bases). The TCR comes from a man aged 18-30 years in good health and CMV-seropositive. The CDR3 nucleotides read TGCGCCAGCAGCCAAACTGGGCGGGGATGGGGTGAGACCCAGTACTTC. It codes for CASSQTGRGWGETQYF.